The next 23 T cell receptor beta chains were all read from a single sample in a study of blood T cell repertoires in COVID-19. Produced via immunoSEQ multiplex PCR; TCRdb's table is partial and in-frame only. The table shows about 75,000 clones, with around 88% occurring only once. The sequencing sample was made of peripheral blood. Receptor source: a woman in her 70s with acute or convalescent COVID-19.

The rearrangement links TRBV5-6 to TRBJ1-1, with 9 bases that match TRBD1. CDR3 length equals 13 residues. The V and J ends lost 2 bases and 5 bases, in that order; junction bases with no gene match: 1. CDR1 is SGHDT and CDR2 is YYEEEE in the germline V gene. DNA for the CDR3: TGTGCCAGCAGCTTCGGACAGGGGACTGAAGCTTTCTTT. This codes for CASSFGQGTEAFF.

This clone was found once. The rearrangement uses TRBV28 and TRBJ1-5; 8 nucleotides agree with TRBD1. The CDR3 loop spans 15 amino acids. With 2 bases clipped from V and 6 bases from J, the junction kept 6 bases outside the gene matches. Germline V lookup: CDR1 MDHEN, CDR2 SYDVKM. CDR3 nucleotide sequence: TGTGCCAGCAGTTTAGGACAGGGACTCAGTCAGCCCCAGCATTTT. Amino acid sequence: CASSLGQGLSQPQHF.

The CDR3 sequence is CSVVRGINEKLFF. The CDR3 coding sequence is TGCAGCGTTGTAAGGGGGATTAATGAAAAACTGTTTTTT. V and J are TRBV29-1 and TRBJ1-4, with D perhaps TRBD1 (6 bases). The CDR3 length is 13 residues. CDR1 SQVTM and CDR2 ANQGSEA come from the germline V gene. V lost 4 bases and J 4 bases, leaving 10 bases between the germline ends.

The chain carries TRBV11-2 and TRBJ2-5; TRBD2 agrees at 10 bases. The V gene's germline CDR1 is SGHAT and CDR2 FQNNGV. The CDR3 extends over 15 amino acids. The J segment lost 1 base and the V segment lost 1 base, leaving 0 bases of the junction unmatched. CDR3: CASSLGTSGQETQYF. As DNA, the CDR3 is TGTGCCAGCAGCTTAGGGACTAGCGGCCAAGAGACCCAGTACTTC.

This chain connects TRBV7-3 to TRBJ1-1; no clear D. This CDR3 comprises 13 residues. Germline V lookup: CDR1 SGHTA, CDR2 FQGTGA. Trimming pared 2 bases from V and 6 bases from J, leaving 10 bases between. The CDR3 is CASSLHQVAEAFF. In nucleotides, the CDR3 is TGTGCCAGCAGCTTACATCAGGTGGCTGAAGCTTTCTTT. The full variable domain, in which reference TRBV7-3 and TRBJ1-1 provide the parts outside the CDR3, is GAGVSQTPSNKVTEKGKYVELRCDPISGHTALYWYRQSLGQGPEFLIYFQGTGAADDSGLPNDRFFAVRPEGSVSTLKIQRTERGDSAVYLCASSLHQVAEAFFGQGTRLTVV.

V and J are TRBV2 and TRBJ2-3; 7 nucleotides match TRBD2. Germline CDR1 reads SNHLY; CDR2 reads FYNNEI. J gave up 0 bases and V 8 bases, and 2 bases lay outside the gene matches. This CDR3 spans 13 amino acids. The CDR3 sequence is CASAGASTDTQYF. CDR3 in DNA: TGTGCCAGCGCGGGAGCTAGCACAGATACGCAGTATTTT.

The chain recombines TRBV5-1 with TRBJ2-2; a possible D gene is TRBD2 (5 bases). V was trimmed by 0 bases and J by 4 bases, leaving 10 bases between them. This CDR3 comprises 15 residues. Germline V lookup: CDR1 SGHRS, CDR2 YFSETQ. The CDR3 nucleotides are TGCGCCAGCAGCTTGGGTGCGGCGGGCACCGGGGAGCTGTTTTTT. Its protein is CASSLGAAGTGELFF.

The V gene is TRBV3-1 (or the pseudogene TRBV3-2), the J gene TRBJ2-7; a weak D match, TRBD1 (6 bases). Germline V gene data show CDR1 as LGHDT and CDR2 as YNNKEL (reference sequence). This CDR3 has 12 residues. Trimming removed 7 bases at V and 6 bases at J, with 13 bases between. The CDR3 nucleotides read TGTGCCAGCACCGTTACAGGGTCCGAGCAGTACTTC. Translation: CASTVTGSEQYF.

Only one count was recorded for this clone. This chain's CDR3 is CASSLGQNTGELFF. DNA of the CDR3: TGTGCCAGCAGCTTGGGTCAGAACACCGGGGAGCTGTTTTTT. The chain has TRBV5-4 and TRBJ2-2, with no clear D. V lost 0 bases and J 1 base, leaving 4 bases between the germline ends. Looked up from germline, CDR1 is SGHNT and CDR2 is YYREEE (reference sequence). The CDR3 extends over 14 amino acids.

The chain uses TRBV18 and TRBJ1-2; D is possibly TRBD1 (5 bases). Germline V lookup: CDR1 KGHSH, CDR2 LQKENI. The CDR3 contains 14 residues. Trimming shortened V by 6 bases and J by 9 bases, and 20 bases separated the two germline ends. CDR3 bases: TGTGCCAGCTCGCCTCCTGACAGTCCTATCAGCTACACCTTC. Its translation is CASSPPDSPISYTF.

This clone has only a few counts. The CDR3 coding sequence is TGTGCCAGCAGCCTCCAATTGAGAAACTACGAGCAGTACTTC. Its translation is CASSLQLRNYEQYF. This chain joins TRBV7-8 and TRBJ2-7; no reliable D call. The germline gives CDR1 SGHVS, CDR2 FQNEAQ. CDR3 length: 14 residues. The V and J ends lost 5 bases and 3 bases respectively, with 14 bases between them.

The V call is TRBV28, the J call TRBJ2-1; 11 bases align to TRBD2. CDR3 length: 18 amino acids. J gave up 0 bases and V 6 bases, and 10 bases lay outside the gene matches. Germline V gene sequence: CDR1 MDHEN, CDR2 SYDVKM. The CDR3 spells CASRQASGGLSSYNEQFF. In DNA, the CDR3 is TGTGCCAGCAGACAGGCTAGCGGGGGGCTAAGCTCCTACAATGAGCAGTTCTTC.

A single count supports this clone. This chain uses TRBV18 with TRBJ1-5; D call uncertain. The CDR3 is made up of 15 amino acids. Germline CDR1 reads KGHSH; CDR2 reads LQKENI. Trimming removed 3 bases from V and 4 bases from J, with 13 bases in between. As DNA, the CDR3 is TGTGCCAGCTCACCCCCCGGAGGGAGAAATCAGCCCCAGCATTTT. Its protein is CASSPPGGRNQPQHF. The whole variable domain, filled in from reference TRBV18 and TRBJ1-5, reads NAGVMQNPRHLVRRRGQEARLRCSPMKGHSHVYWYRQLPEEGLKFMVYLQKENIIDESGMPKERFSAEFPKEGPSILRIQQVVRGDSAAYFCASSPPGGRNQPQHFGDGTRLSIL.

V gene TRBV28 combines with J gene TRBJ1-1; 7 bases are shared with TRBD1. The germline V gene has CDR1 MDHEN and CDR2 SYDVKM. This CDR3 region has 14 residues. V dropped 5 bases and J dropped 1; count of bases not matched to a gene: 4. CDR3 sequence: CASSRDRPNTEAFF. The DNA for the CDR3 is TGTGCCAGCAGTCGGGACAGACCGAACACTGAAGCTTTCTTT.

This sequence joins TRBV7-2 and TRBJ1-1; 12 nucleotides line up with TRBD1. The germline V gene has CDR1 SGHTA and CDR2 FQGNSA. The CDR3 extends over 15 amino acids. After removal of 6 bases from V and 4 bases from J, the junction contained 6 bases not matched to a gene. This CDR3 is CASRRDRGPVTEAFF. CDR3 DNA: TGTGCCAGCAGGCGGGACAGGGGGCCGGTCACTGAAGCTTTCTTT.

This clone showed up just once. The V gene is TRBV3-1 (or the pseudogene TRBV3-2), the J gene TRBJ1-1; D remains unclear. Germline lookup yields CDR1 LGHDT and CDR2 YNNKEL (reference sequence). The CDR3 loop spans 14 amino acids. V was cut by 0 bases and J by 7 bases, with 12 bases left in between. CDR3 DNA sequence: TGTGCCAGCAGCCAAGAGCCCCCTATTGGTGAAGCTTTCTTT. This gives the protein CASSQEPPIGEAFF.

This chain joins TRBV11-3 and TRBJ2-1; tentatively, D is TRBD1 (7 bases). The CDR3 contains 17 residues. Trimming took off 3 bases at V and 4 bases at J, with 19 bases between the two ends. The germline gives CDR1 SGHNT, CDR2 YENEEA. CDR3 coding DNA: TGTGCCAGCAGCTTGGGCCCCCAGGGGGGAAAATACAATGAGCAGTTCTTC. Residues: CASSLGPQGGKYNEQFF. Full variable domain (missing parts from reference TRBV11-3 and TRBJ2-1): EAGVVQSPRYKIIEKKQPVAFWCNPISGHNTLYWYLQNLGQGPELLIRYENEEAVDDSQLPKDRFSAERLKGVDSTLKIQPAELGDSAVYLCASSLGPQGGKYNEQFFGPGTRLTVL.

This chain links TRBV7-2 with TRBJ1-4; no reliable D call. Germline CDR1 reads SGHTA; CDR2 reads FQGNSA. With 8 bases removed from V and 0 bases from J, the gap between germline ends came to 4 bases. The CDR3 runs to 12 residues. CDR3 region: CASGATNEKLFF. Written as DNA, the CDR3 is TGTGCCAGCGGAGCAACTAATGAAAAACTGTTTTTT.

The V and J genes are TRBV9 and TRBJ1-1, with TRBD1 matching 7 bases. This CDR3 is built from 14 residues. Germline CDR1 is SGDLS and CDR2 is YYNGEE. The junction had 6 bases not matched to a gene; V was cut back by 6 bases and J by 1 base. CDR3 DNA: TGTGCCAGCACCGTGGGACAGCAGAACACTGAAGCTTTCTTT. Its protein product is CASTVGQQNTEAFF.

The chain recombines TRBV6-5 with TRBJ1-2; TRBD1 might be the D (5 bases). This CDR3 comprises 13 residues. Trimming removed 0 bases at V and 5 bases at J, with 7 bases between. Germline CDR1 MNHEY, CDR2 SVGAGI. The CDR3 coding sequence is TGTGCCAGCAGTTACTCGCAGGGATATGGCTACACCTTC. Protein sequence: CASSYSQGYGYTF.

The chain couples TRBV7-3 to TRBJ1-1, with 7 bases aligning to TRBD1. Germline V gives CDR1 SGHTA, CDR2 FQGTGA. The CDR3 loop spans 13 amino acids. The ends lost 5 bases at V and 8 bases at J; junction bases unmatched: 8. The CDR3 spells CASSRDSQREAFF. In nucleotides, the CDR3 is TGTGCCAGCAGCCGGGACAGCCAGCGGGAAGCTTTCTTT.

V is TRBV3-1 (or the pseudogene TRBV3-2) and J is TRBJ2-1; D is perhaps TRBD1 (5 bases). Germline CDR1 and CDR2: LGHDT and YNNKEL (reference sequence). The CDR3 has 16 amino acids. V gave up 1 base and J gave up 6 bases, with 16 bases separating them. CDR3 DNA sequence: TGTGCCAGCAGCCAAGTCGGCAGGGTAGGGTCCAATGAGCAGTTCTTC. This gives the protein CASSQVGRVGSNEQFF.

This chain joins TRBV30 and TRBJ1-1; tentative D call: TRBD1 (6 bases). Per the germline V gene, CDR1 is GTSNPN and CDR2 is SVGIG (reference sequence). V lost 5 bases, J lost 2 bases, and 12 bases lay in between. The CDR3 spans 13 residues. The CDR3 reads CAWGGAGNTEAFF. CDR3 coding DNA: TGTGCCTGGGGGGGGGCAGGTAACACTGAAGCTTTCTTT.